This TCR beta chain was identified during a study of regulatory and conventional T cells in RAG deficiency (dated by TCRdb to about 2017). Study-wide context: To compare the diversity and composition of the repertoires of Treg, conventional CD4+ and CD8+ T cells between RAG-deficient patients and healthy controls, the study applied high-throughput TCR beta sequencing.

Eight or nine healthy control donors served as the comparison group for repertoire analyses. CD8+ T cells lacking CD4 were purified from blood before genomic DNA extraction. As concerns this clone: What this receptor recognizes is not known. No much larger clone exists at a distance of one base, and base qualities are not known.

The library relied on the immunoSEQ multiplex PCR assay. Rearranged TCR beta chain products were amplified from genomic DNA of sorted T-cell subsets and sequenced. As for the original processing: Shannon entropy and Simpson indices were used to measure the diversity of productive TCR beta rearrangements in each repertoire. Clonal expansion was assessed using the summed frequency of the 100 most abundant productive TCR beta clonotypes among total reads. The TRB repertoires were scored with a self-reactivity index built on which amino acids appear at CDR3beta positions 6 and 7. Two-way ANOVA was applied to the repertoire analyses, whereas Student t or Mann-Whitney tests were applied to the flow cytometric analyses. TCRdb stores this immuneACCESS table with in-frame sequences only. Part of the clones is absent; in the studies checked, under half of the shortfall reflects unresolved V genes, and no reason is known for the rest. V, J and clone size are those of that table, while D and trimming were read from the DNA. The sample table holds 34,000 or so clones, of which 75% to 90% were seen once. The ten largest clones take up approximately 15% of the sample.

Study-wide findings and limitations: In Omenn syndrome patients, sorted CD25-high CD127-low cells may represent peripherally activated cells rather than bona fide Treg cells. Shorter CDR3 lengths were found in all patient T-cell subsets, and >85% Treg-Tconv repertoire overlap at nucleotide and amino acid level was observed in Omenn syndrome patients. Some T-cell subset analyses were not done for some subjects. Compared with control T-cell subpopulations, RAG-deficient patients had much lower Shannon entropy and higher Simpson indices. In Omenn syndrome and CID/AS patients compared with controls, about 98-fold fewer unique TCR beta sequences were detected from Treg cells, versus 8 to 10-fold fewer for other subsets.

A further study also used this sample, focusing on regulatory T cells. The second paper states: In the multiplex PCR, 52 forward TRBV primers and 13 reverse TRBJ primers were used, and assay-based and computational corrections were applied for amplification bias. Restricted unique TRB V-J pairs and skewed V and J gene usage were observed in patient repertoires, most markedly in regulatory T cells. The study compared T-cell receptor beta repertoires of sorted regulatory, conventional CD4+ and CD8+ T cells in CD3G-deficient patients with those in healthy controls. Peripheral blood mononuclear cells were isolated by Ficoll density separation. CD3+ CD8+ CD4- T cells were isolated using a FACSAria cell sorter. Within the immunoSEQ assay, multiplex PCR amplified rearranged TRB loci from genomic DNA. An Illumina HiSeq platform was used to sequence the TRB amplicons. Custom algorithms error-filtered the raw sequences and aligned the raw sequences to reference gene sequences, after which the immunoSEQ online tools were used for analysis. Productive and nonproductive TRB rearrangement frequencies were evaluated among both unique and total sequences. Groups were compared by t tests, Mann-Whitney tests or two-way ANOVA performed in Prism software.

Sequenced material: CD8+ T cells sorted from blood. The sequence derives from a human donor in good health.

The DNA is TGTGCCAGCAGTGAAGGGGGCCGGAGGGCCCAGCATTTT. Translated, this gives CASSEGGRRAQHF. This receptor chain uses TRBV6-5 and TRBJ1-5, with 7 central nucleotides matching TRBD1. Clipping removes 5 bases from V and 11 bases from J, with 9 as the unmatched junction base count. CDR3 length: 13 amino acids, cysteine to phenylalanine. The sequence is cut down to CDR3 DNA, 39 bases in frame from base 1. In the germline V gene, CDR1 corresponds to MNHEY and CDR2 to SVGAGI.